Presented here are 22 T cell receptor beta chains from one specimen sequenced in a study of T cell repertoires in cytomegalovirus infection. MiXCR, run by TCRdb on the reads, gives a single entry per CDR3 protein. Of over 150,000 distinct CDR3 sequences in the sample, about a sixth were seen once. Sample: CD8+ T cells from PBMCs. These receptors came from a human donor in good health (CMV status not recorded). Some clones in this sample may be carry-over from other donors' samples.

J is TRBJ2-2 and V is TRBV7-3, with 9 bases that match TRBD1. CDR3 length equals 16 residues. CDR1 and CDR2 from the germline V gene are SGHTA and FQGTGA. Trimming cost V 5 bases and J 3 bases; bases outside gene matches: 7. CDR3 sequence (DNA): TGTGCCAGCAGCCCCGGGACAGGGTCCCACACCGGGGAGCTGTTTTTT. This encodes CASSPGTGSHTGELFF.

There are a few counts of this clonotype. The genes are TRBV12-3 or TRBV12-4 and TRBJ1-2; no firm D call. Trimming cost V 6 bases and J 4 bases, with 15 bases left between them. This CDR3 is built from 14 residues. The CDR3 DNA sequence: TGTGCCAGCAGCCTCCTAGCCTTGGGCTATGGCTACACCTTC. Residues: CASSLLALGYGYTF.

The chain links TRBV12-3 or TRBV12-4 to TRBJ1-2; possible D gene TRBD1, 5 bases. V gave up 6 bases and J gave up 7 bases, with 18 bases separating them. The CDR3 contains 14 residues. The CDR3 bases are TGTGCCAGCAGACCGGGACCGCTAATGAGTGGCTACACCTTC. Translating gives CASRPGPLMSGYTF.

Regarding this clonotype: An end of the junction differs from the germline gene, which may be a read error. This sequence joins TRBV6-2 or TRBV6-3 and TRBJ2-2, with D possibly being TRBD1 or TRBD2 (6 bases each). There are 15 residues in the CDR3. Germline V gene lookup returns CDR1 MNHEY and CDR2 SVGEGT. CDR3 in amino acids: CASIFGTPNTGGLFF. The DNA for the CDR3 is TGTGCCAGCATATTCGGGACACCTAACACCGGGGGGCTGTTTTTT.

The sample holds a few counts of this clonotype. This CDR3 is CSAMEGAGYNEQFF. CDR3 nucleotides: TGCAGTGCTATGGAGGGGGCGGGTTACAATGAGCAGTTCTTC. This chain connects TRBV20-1 to TRBJ2-1, with a weak D call TRBD1 (7 bases). The germline V gene has CDR1 DFQATT and CDR2 SNEGSKA (reference sequence). Trimming cost V 4 bases and J 4 bases, with 14 bases left between them. This CDR3 is built from 14 residues.

The CDR3 DNA sequence: TGCGCCAGCAGCCCAACGGGAGGACAGGTGAACACTGAAGCTTTCTTT. Translating it yields CASSPTGGQVNTEAFF. The rearrangement links TRBV4-1 to TRBJ1-1; TRBD1 aligns across 7 bases. V lost 4 bases, J lost 0 bases, and 8 bases stayed unmatched. The CDR3 extends over 16 amino acids. CDR1 is MGHRA, CDR2 YSYEKL, per germline.

V is TRBV11-2 and J is TRBJ2-2, with D tentatively TRBD2 (5 bases). CDR1 is SGHAT and CDR2 is FQNNGV in the germline V gene. The ends were cut back, 8 bases at V and 0 bases at J, with 28 bases in the middle. The CDR3 loop spans 20 amino acids. The CDR3 loop is CASWGRGETSQRANTGELFF. CDR3 nucleotides: TGTGCCAGCTGGGGTCGGGGAGAGACCTCACAGAGAGCGAACACCGGGGAGCTGTTTTTT.

This clonotype was seen a few times. This chain links TRBV7-2 with TRBJ1-3; D is unresolved. This CDR3 is built from 15 residues. Germline values: CDR1 SGHTA, CDR2 FQGNSA. V was cut by 1 base and J by 0 bases, with 7 bases left in between. CDR3 loop: CASSLVASSGNTIYF. The CDR3 region has the DNA TGTGCCAGCAGCTTAGTCGCCAGCTCTGGAAACACCATATATTTT. The full variable domain, its missing parts supplied by reference TRBV7-2 and TRBJ1-3, is GAGVSQSPSNKVTEKGKDVELRCDPISGHTALYWYRQSLGQGLEFLIYFQGNSAPDKSGLPSDRFSAERTGGSVSTLTIQRTQQEDSAVYLCASSLVASSGNTIYFGEGSWLTVV.

The chain combines TRBV5-1 with TRBJ1-1, with D maybe TRBD1 (5 bases). This CDR3 has 14 amino acids. Germline V lookup: CDR1 SGHRS, CDR2 YFSETQ. Deletions cut 9 bases from V and 1 base from J, with 16 bases between. CDR3: CATYPGLKNTEAFF. The CDR3, as DNA: TGCGCCACTTATCCGGGACTGAAGAACACTGAAGCTTTCTTT.

The sample holds a few counts of this clonotype. The rearrangement joins TRBV6-2 or TRBV6-3 to TRBJ2-1, with D maybe TRBD2 (5 bases). The CDR3 covers 17 residues. Between the trimmed V and J ends, which lost 6 bases and 3 bases, there was a span of 21 bases. CDR1 is MNHEY and CDR2 is SVGEGT in the germline V gene. The CDR3 reads CASRYDGGRLNYNEQFF. For the CDR3, the DNA is TGTGCCAGCAGATACGATGGAGGACGCCTCAACTACAATGAGCAGTTCTTC.

The chain joins TRBV14 to TRBJ2-5; unclear D gene. Germline assignment: CDR1 SGHDN and CDR2 FVKESK. The V end lost 8 bases, the J end lost 1 base, and 17 bases lay between the germline ends. The CDR3 length is 15 residues. For the CDR3, the DNA is TGTGCCAGCGCCCCCACGAGTGGGGTCCAAGAGACCCAGTACTTC. Translating gives CASAPTSGVQETQYF.

Only a few counts were recorded for this clonotype. At one boundary the junction diverges from the germline segment, which might be a read error. DNA of the CDR3: TGTGCCAGCACCCAGGGACAGAGCTCCGATAATTCACCCCTCCACTTT. Encoded protein: CASTQGQSSDNSPLHF. This chain links TRBV11-2 with TRBJ1-6; 7 bases are a match to TRBD1. Germline lookup yields CDR1 SGHAT and CDR2 FQNNGV. The CDR3 extends over 16 amino acids. Full variable domain (outside the CDR3, taken from reference TRBV11-2 and TRBJ1-6): EAGVAQSPRYKIIEKRQSVAFWCNPISGHATLYWYQQILGQGPKLLIQFQNNGVVDDSQLPKDRFSAERLKGVDSTLKIQPAKLEDSAVYLCASTQGQSSDNSPLHFGNGTRLTVT.

The J gene is TRBJ2-5, the V gene TRBV20-1, with 8 bases aligning to TRBD1. Trimming at V came to 3 bases and at J to 5 bases, leaving 2 bases not matched to a gene. CDR1 is DFQATT, CDR2 SNEGSKA, per germline (reference sequence). The CDR3 consists of 12 residues. CDR3 sequence reads: CSARDRVETQYF. The CDR3 DNA reads TGCAGTGCTAGGGACAGGGTGGAGACCCAGTACTTC.

The CDR3 coding sequence is TGTGCCAGCAGTGGGGCCGAGCAGTACTTC. It codes for CASSGAEQYF. The gene calls are TRBV2 and TRBJ2-7; D gene unclear. The CDR3 loop spans 10 amino acids. Germline loops: CDR1 SNHLY, CDR2 FYNNEI. V lost 4 bases and J 6 bases, leaving 4 bases between the germline ends.

V usage is TRBV11-1 and J usage is TRBJ2-5; TRBD2 is a possible D gene (6 bases). CDR3 length: 16 amino acids. Per germline, CDR1 SGHAT and CDR2 FQDESV (reference sequence). V was shortened by 2 bases and J by 5 bases, with 18 bases between the two germline ends. CDR3 DNA: TGTGCCAGCAGCTTAAAAGGGGCGGGACTGGAGGAGACCCAGTACTTC. The encoded protein is CASSLKGAGLEETQYF.

A few counts support this clonotype. This chain uses TRBV7-8 with TRBJ1-1, with D maybe TRBD1 (5 bases). Trimming cost V 1 base and J 0 bases, with 18 bases left between them. Germline V lookup: CDR1 SGHVS, CDR2 FQNEAQ. The CDR3 sequence is 18 residues long. CDR3 protein: CASSLVKPPGRLNTEAFF. The CDR3 DNA follows: TGTGCCAGCAGCTTAGTAAAGCCCCCGGGACGTCTGAACACTGAAGCTTTCTTT.

This sequence joins TRBV7-3 and TRBJ2-5, with unresolved D. The CDR3 is 13 amino acids. CDR1 and CDR2 (germline): SGHTA, FQGTGA. V lost 5 bases, J lost 1 base, and 8 bases lay in between. CDR3 sequence: CASSTWGQETQYF. The CDR3 nucleotides are TGTGCCAGCAGCACTTGGGGCCAAGAGACCCAGTACTTC.

This chain uses TRBV6-5 with TRBJ2-7; tentatively, D is TRBD2 (5 bases). Germline V CDR1 and CDR2: MNHEY, SVGAGI. V shed 0 bases and J shed 3 bases, with 6 bases lying between them. The CDR3 length is 13 residues. CDR3 protein: CASSYSAGYEQYF. The CDR3 coding sequence is TGTGCCAGCAGTTACTCTGCGGGCTACGAGCAGTACTTC.

Only a few counts were recorded for this clonotype. The chain recombines TRBV7-9 with TRBJ2-1; possible D gene TRBD1, 6 bases. V was clipped by 4 bases and J by 3 bases, with 19 bases between them. CDR3 length: 17 amino acids. In germline, CDR1 is SEHNR, CDR2 FQNEAQ (reference sequence). In nucleotides, the CDR3 is TGTGCCAGCAGCTCCATGGCACAGGGAAGTAACTACAATGAGCAGTTCTTC. Translated, it gives CASSSMAQGSNYNEQFF.

This chain links TRBV28 with TRBJ1-2; tentative D call: TRBD1 (5 bases). Germline loops: CDR1 MDHEN, CDR2 SYDVKM. The CDR3 loop spans 10 amino acids. CDR3 protein: CVVQGGGYTF. CDR3 nucleotides: TGTGTGGTGCAGGGCGGTGGCTACACCTTC.

This clonotype turned up a few times. V is TRBV4-2 and J is TRBJ1-6; tentative D call: TRBD1 (6 bases). Trimming left V 0 bases short and J 9 bases short, with 9 bases between. CDR1 is LGHNA and CDR2 is YNFKEQ in the germline V gene. The CDR3 totals 14 residues. The CDR3 protein is CASSQETGISPLHF. CDR3 nucleotides: TGTGCCAGCAGCCAAGAAACAGGGATTTCACCCCTCCACTTT.

This clonotype was picked up a small number of times. This chain joins TRBV15 and TRBJ1-2; D is unresolved. The V end lost 1 base, the J end lost 1 base, and 13 bases lay between the germline ends. The CDR3 consists of 16 residues. Germline CDR1 LNHNV, CDR2 YYDKDF (reference sequence). The CDR3 coding sequence is TGTGCCACCAGCAGAGTCGGCAGAGCCAATAACTATGGCTACACCTTC. Encoded protein: CATSRVGRANNYGYTF.